The rows below give T cell receptor beta chains drawn from one sample of a study of beta chain features in type 1 diabetes. Measured with immunoSEQ multiplex PCR; TCRdb has only the in-frame clones, and not every one. In the table there are about 270,000 clones, roughly 13% of which are singletons. Material for sequencing was naive CD4+ T cells from blood. The origin of the receptors is a woman aged 40 to 55 in good health. The conserved cysteine and the conserved F or W are not part of the CDR3 here. Fields, in order: V gene, CDR3 protein.

TRBV5-4	ASSLGLGSGEQY
TRBV7-2	ASSLSRTGFGTDTQY
TRBV7-9	ASSRGGGGGVVSVKLF
TRBV6-5	ASSQNRGREETQY
TRBV4-3	ASSPGTAGYGYT
TRBV15	ATSRDSAVGGETQY
TRBV5-4	ASSSDRGRVNTEAF
TRBV5-5	ASSLGGQETQY
TRBV5-1	ASSFSGAGTDTQY
TRBV27	ASSTQGESYGYT
TRBV7-6	ASSLDMPSGGYEQY
TRBV4-2	ASSQGTSGGAINTQY
TRBV4-1	ASSLGDRVVEQY
TRBV5-4	ASSPGQGMSGTQY
TRBV20-1	SVVAVETQY
TRBV14	ASSLTGQGVETQY
TRBV15	ATSRDLPGQGASGYT
TRBV29-1	SAGSDARGYGYT